This T cell receptor (beta chain) appears in the sequencing data of a study of glioma-infiltrating T cells. General observations from the study: Non-neoplastic patients had below-expected tissue-blood divergence, while all gliomas exceeded expectation.

Amplification of TCR alpha and beta CDR3 regions from RNA used iRepertoire nested multiplex PCR. TCRdb fed the multiplex PCR reads into MiXCR, producing one record per CDR3 protein. Here the sample spans some 90,000 distinct CDR3 sequences, roughly 37% being singletons. On this clonotype itself: Antigen specificity is unknown.

From germline, CDR1 is MNHEY and CDR2 SVGEGT. The CDR3 length is 14 residues. Sequencing used glioma tissue, nonneoplastic brain tissue, or PBMCs (not recorded which). The sequence was collected from a human donor with low-grade glioma or glioblastoma, undergoing nonglioma brain surgery, or in good health (not recorded which). This rearrangement joins TRBV6-2 or TRBV6-3 to TRBJ2-7, with a possible D match to TRBD1 (6 bases). Near its end, the DNA agrees better with TRBJ2-1, so the J call may be wrong. The CDR3 DNA is TGTGCCAGCAGTTACGACAGGAACACCGGGGAGCAGTTCTTC. Its protein product is CASSYDRNTGEQFF.